This T cell receptor (beta chain) comes out of a study of shared clonotypes between healthy human individuals. Naive CD8 cells lacked CD45RO and underwent positive selection for CCR7, leaving out terminally differentiated effector memory CD45RA+ cells. Within Nashville, Tennessee resided all donors, each a Caucasian adult. Evenly divided among several immunoSEQ plates was the genomic DNA of each subset. Source study methods: Junction-only immunoSEQ sequences carried no quality scores, so filtering differed. Sequenced by immunoSEQ multiplex PCR; TCRdb stores in-frame clones only, minus some. D and trimming come from the DNA, and the V and J calls and clone size come from that table. This sample has more than 550,000 clones, with about 90% found just once. General study findings and limits: Relative to clonotypes present in all four donors, those not shared had lower generation probabilities.

With respect to this clone: What it binds is unknown.

The TCR comes from a man younger than 40 in good health. Sequencing was carried out using naive CD8+ T cells sorted from blood.

The CDR3 is CASSPPGTAYGYTF. Here the CDR3 DNA reads TGTGCCAGCAGCCCTCCCGGGACAGCCTATGGCTACACCTTC. The gene calls are TRBV7-3 and TRBJ1-2; TRBD1 aligns across 7 bases. The CDR3 runs 14 residues. Germline trimming cut 5 bases from V and 4 bases from J; bases unmatched to any gene: 7. CDR1 and CDR2 from the germline V gene are SGHTA and FQGTGA.